This T cell receptor (beta chain) was profiled in a study of OX40 agonist ivuxolimab in advanced cancers. Findings and caveats of the study: CD4+ and CD8+ blood T cells expanded clonally by week 6 at 0.1 to 3.0 mg/kg.

On this clone: Its antigen is unidentified.

The method was immunoSEQ multiplex PCR; TCRdb's version includes in-frame clones alone and lacks a portion of them. The data contain approximately 89,000 clones, around 90% of them seen just once; the ten biggest clones take up about 0.5%. Germline V gene data show CDR1 as LNHDA and CDR2 as SQIVND (reference sequence). Trimming took off 7 bases at V and 0 bases at J, with 14 bases between the two ends. The CDR3 is made up of 15 amino acids. The sample consisted of CD4+ or CD8+ T cells sorted from blood, taken in a trial of the OX40 agonist ivuxolimab. The chain carries TRBV19 and TRBJ2-3; D remains ambiguous. This TCR was recovered from an adult with an advanced solid tumor such as melanoma, head and neck, liver or kidney cancer. The DNA of the CDR3 is TGTGCCAGTACACCAACCGAGGCCAGCACAGATACGCAGTATTTT. Translated, it gives CASTPTEASTDTQYF.